These 6 T cell receptor beta chains were all obtained from the same sample, sequenced in a study of identical twins (dated by TCRdb to about 2016). The library was obtained by 5' RACE. Sequencing took place on an Illumina HiSeq 2000. TCRdb reprocessed the public reads (quality trimming at Q25 with fastp, clone calling with MiXCR) and kept in-frame beta chains. Rows are unified per CDR3 protein, each entry keeping the most common DNA and genes. This sample comprises 250,000 to 350,000 distinct CDR3 sequences, 8% to 9.5% of them detected only once. The ten largest make up 7% to 8.5% of the sample. This sample also appeared in a second study, on yellow fever vaccine responses in identical twins.

The sample comprised CD8+ T cells sorted from blood. These receptors were taken from a woman aged 18-29 years in good health.

The sample holds a few counts of this clonotype. This chain connects TRBV7-8 to TRBJ2-5, with D hard to call. The CDR3 totals 15 residues. Germline V gene sequence: CDR1 SGHVS, CDR2 FQNEAQ. V was trimmed by 0 bases and J by 4 bases, leaving 12 bases between them. The CDR3 sequence is CASSLAVIRGETQYF. The CDR3 DNA is TGTGCCAGCAGCTTAGCGGTCATTAGAGGAGAGACCCAGTACTTC.

This clonotype was counted many times. This chain joins TRBV6-2 or TRBV6-3 and TRBJ1-1, with 7 positions matching TRBD1. From germline, CDR1 is MNHEY and CDR2 SVGEGT. This CDR3 contains 14 residues. V dropped 0 bases and J dropped 6; count of bases not matched to a gene: 4. The CDR3: CASSYSGGIAEAFF. The CDR3 DNA sequence: TGTGCCAGCAGTTACTCAGGGGGCATCGCTGAAGCTTTCTTT.

The J gene is TRBJ2-5, the V gene TRBV11-2; 11 nucleotides match TRBD2. V lost 7 bases and J lost 5; bases outside the gene matches: 12. Germline V gene lookup returns CDR1 SGHAT and CDR2 FQNNGV. The CDR3 extends over 16 amino acids. The DNA of the CDR3 is TGTGCCAGCACCCCCGGTGGGCTAGCGGGGGGCGAGACCCAGTACTTC. Translated, it gives CASTPGGLAGGETQYF.

This clonotype was observed at least ten times. The chain links TRBV2 to TRBJ1-4, with 8 nucleotides matching TRBD1. Looked up from germline, CDR1 is SNHLY and CDR2 is FYNNEI. The CDR3 spans 15 residues. V trimming: 10 bases; J trimming: 5 bases; junction bases outside the gene matches: 12. CDR3 bases: TGTGCCATACCGGGACAGGCCCAAGAGAATGAAAAACTGTTTTTT. It codes for CAIPGQAQENEKLFF. Full variable domain (rest looked up from reference TRBV2 and TRBJ1-4): EPEVTQTPSHQVTQMGQEVILRCVPISNHLYFYWYRQILGQKVEFLVSFYNNEISEKSEIFDDQFSVERPDGSNFTLKIRSTKLEDSAMYFCAIPGQAQENEKLFFGSGTQLSVL.

This clonotype was seen ten or more times. The chain recombines TRBV15 with TRBJ1-6; D remains ambiguous. The CDR3 is made up of 13 amino acids. From germline, CDR1 is LNHNV and CDR2 YYDKDF (reference sequence). Between the trimmed V and J ends, which lost 0 bases and 12 bases, there was a span of 9 bases. DNA of the CDR3: TGTGCCACCAGCAGAGATCGCAGCGAACCCCTCCACTTT. This gives the protein CATSRDRSEPLHF.

V and J are TRBV20-1 and TRBJ2-7; D gene ambiguous. The CDR3 spans 14 residues. Germline V gene data show CDR1 as DFQATT and CDR2 as SNEGSKA (reference sequence). V lost 0 bases to trimming and J lost 0 bases, with 9 bases between them. Here the CDR3 reads CSARDGGPSYEQYF. The CDR3 nucleotides are TGCAGTGCTAGAGATGGCGGCCCCTCCTACGAGCAGTACTTC.